This TCR beta chain was captured in a study of vaccination and CD4 T cells after COVID-19. The CDR3 length is 14 residues. The V end lost 4 bases, the J end lost 5 bases, and 14 bases lay between the germline ends. Germline-derived CDR1 and CDR2 are SGHVS and FNYEAQ. In regard to this clonotype: The antigen remains undetermined.

The Oncomine TCR Beta short-read assay sequenced DNA from cultured CD4+ T cells. TCRdb reprocessed the PCR reads via MiXCR and lists one record per CDR3 protein. This sample has tens of thousands of distinct CDR3 sequences, with 67% found just once. Treatment noted: approximately nine-day PBMC culture with coronavirus spike peptide pools or control peptides (ViraFEST assay). Material: CD4+ T cells from blood, cultured in vitro, obtained after SARS-CoV-2 vaccination. The TCR was taken from a human donor who received a COVID-19 vaccine. The chain recombines TRBV7-6 with TRBJ1-2; perhaps TRBD1 as D (6 bases). The CDR3 loop reads CASSSLLQGYGYTF. The CDR3 DNA follows: TGTGCCAGCAGCTCACTCCTACAGGGATATGGCTACACCTTC.